This TCR beta chain was obtained from a study of OX40 agonist ivuxolimab in advanced cancers. About the research overall: Given to patients was ivuxolimab, an agonistic anti-OX40 (CD134) antibody.

Details on this clone: No antigen is known for it.

Whole-study results and caveats: Partial responders treated at 0.1-3.0 mg/kg exhibited clonal expansion among the lowest measured.

Produced via immunoSEQ multiplex PCR; TCRdb's table is partial and in-frame only. The table shows over 55,000 clones, with 91% occurring only once. Enrollment shut out patients with autoimmune disease history or systemic immunosuppression. Samples of blood were obtained at baseline, on cycle 4 day 1, and on cycle 7 day 1. Trimming removed 6 bases from V and 2 bases from J; junction bases left unmatched: 8. The CDR3 loop spans 15 amino acids. Germline V CDR1 and CDR2: LNHDA, SQIVND (reference sequence). Sequenced here: CD4+ or CD8+ T cells sorted from blood, sampled in a trial of the OX40 agonist ivuxolimab. V gene TRBV19 combines with J gene TRBJ1-2, with 8 bases matching TRBD1. The receptor comes from an adult with an advanced solid tumor such as melanoma, head and neck, liver or kidney cancer. This chain's CDR3 is CASSHRGTKNYGYTF. The CDR3 DNA is TGTGCCAGTAGCCACAGGGGGACGAAGAACTATGGCTACACCTTC.